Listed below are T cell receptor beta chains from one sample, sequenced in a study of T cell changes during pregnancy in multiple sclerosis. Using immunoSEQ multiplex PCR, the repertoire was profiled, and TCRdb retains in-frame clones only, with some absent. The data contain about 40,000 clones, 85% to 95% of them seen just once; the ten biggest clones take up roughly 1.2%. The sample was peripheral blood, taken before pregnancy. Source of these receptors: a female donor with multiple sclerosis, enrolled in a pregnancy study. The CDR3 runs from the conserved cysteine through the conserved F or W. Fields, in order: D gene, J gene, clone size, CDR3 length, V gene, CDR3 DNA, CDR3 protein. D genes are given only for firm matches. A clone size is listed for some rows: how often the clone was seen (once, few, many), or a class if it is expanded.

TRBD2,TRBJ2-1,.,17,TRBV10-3,TGTGCCATCAGTGAGTCGATAGGGACTAGCGGGAGCGGACCAGAGTTCTTC,CAISESIGTSGSGPEFF
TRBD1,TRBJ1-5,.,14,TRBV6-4,TGTGCCAGCAGTGAGGGACAGACGAATCAGCCCCAGCATTTT,CASSEGQTNQPQHF
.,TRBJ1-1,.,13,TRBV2,TGTGCCAGCAGTGTTGACAGCTACACTGAAGCTTTCTTT,CASSVDSYTEAFF
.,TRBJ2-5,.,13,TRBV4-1,TGCGCCAGCAGCCAAGATGCAGAAGAGACCCAGTACTTC,CASSQDAEETQYF
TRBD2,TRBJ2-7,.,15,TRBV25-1,TGTGCCAGCAGTGTGAGCGGGGGAGGGGGATACGAGCAGTACTTC,CASSVSGGGGYEQYF
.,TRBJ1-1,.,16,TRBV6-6,TGTGCCAGCAGCCGCAGACAGGACTTAATGAACACTGAAGCTTTCTTT,CASSRRQDLMNTEAFF
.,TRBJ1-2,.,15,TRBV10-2,TGCGCCAGCAGTGATCCAGCCAGGGAGGCCTATGGCTACACCTTC,CASSDPAREAYGYTF
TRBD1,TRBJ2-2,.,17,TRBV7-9,TGTGCCAGCTTGGGGGACAGCCAAACCCCGAACACCGGGGAGCTGTTTTTT,CASLGDSQTPNTGELFF
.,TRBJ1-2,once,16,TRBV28,TGTGCCAGCAATCGTTTCGGGACAACCTCAAACTATGGCTACACCTTC,CASNRFGTTSNYGYTF
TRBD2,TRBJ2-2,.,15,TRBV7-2,TGTGCCAGCAGCCCAATGACTAGCGGGAGCGGGGAGCTGTTTTTT,CASSPMTSGSGELFF
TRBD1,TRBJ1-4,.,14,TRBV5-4,TGTGCCAGCAGCTCGGACAGGGGAAATGAAAAACTGTTTTTT,CASSSDRGNEKLFF
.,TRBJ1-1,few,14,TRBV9,TGTGCCAGCAGCGTAGGGAATGCGGGCACTGAAGCTTTCTTT,CASSVGNAGTEAFF
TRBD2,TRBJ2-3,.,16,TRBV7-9,TGTGCCAGCAGCAAACAGTCTAGCGGGAGGTCAGATACGCAGTATTTT,CASSKQSSGRSDTQYF
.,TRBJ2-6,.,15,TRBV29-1,TGCAGCGTCTCCCCGGAAGGGGAAGGGGCCAACGTCCTGACTTTC,CSVSPEGEGANVLTF
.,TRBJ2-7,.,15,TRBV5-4,TGTGCCAGCAGCTCCCCAGGGGCGGTGTCATACGAGCAGTACTTC,CASSSPGAVSYEQYF
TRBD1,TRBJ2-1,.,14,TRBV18,TGTGCCAGCTCACCCGGACAGGGCTACAATGAGCAGTTCTTC,CASSPGQGYNEQFF
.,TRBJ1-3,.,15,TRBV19,TGTGCCAGTAGGCCCAGCGGGAGCTCTGGAAACACCATATATTTT,CASRPSGSSGNTIYF
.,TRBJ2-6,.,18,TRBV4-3,TGCGCCAGCAGCCAAGGGAGGGAAGAAACGGGGGGGGCCAACGTCCTGACTTTC,CASSQGREETGGANVLTF